This TCR beta chain originates from a study of CDR3 diversity in severe acne. CDR1 is SGHRS, CDR2 YFSETQ, per germline. This CDR3 comprises 16 residues. V lost 1 base and J lost 1, with 14 bases in between. MiXCR, run by TCRdb on the PCR reads, gives a single entry per CDR3 protein. The data show under 95,000 distinct CDR3 sequences, roughly 52% seen once. This sequence was found in a male donor in good health, serving as a control. The sequencing input was blood. V is TRBV5-1 and J is TRBJ1-1, with a weak D call TRBD1 (6 bases). CDR3 DNA: TGCGCCAGCAGCTTGTCCCCAAGGGACAAGAACACTGAAGCTTTCTTT. Encoded protein: CASSLSPRDKNTEAFF.